Listed here are 22 T cell receptor beta chains from one sample, sequenced in a study of cytomegalovirus exposure and HLA in healthy donors. The PCR contained 60 Vbeta and 13 Jbeta primers. The method was immunoSEQ multiplex PCR; TCRdb's version includes in-frame clones alone and lacks a portion of them. There are some 130,000 clones in the sample; 73% occur only once, and about 1.2% lies in the top ten. The sequenced sample consisted of PBMCs. The receptors stem from a woman in her thirties or forties in good health and CMV-seronegative.

The chain uses TRBV5-6 and TRBJ2-1, with D perhaps TRBD2 (5 bases). Germline V CDR1 and CDR2: SGHDT, YYEEEE. The CDR3 contains 15 residues. Deletions cut 3 bases from V and 1 base from J, with 11 bases between. CDR3 sequence: CASSSPAGSYNEQFF. CDR3 sequence (DNA): TGTGCCAGCAGCTCCCCCGCGGGTTCCTACAATGAGCAGTTCTTC. Looking up the rest from reference TRBV5-6 and TRBJ2-1 gives the full variable domain: DAGVTQSPTHLIKTRGQQVTLRCSPKSGHDTVSWYQQALGQGPQFIFQYYEEEERQRGNFPDRFSGHQFPNYSSELNVNALLLGDSALYLCASSSPAGSYNEQFFGPGTRLTVL.

The chain carries TRBV7-9 and TRBJ2-3; D is perhaps TRBD2 (6 bases). Trimming took off 5 bases at V and 2 bases at J, with 20 bases between the two ends. CDR1 is SEHNR and CDR2 is FQNEAQ in the germline V gene (reference sequence). The CDR3 has 17 amino acids. CDR3 nucleotides: TGTGCCAGCAGCCGCACCGGGACTGGGATCCTCACAGATACGCAGTATTTT. This gives the protein CASSRTGTGILTDTQYF.

This clone was seen just once. The chain joins TRBV5-6 to TRBJ1-6, with 7 bases lining up with TRBD1. Per germline, CDR1 SGHDT and CDR2 YYEEEE. The CDR3 consists of 14 residues. V gave up 4 bases and J gave up 7 bases; unmatched junction bases: 5. The CDR3 spells CASSKGTANSPLHF. The CDR3 nucleotides are TGTGCCAGCAGCAAAGGGACAGCAAATTCACCCCTCCACTTT.

The chain carries TRBV9 and TRBJ1-2; D gene uncertain. The germline gives CDR1 SGDLS, CDR2 YYNGEE. With 4 bases removed from V and 0 bases from J, the gap between germline ends came to 13 bases. This CDR3 comprises 15 residues. The CDR3 nucleotides are TGTGCCAGCAGCCCCCAGTTGGCCTCTAACTATGGCTACACCTTC. It encodes CASSPQLASNYGYTF.

The V call is TRBV6-5, the J call TRBJ2-1; the match to TRBD1 covers 8 bases. V shed 0 bases and J 2 bases; nucleotides not matched to a gene: 3. The CDR3 length is 16 residues. CDR1 and CDR2 (germline): MNHEY, SVGAGI. CDR3 protein: CASSYSDRAPYNEQFF. For the CDR3, the DNA is TGTGCCAGCAGTTACTCGGACAGGGCACCCTACAATGAGCAGTTCTTC.

Only a few counts were recorded for this clone. The chain recombines TRBV15 with TRBJ2-7, with D possibly being TRBD1 (5 bases). The CDR3 sequence is 15 residues long. Trimming cost V 5 bases and J 6 bases, with 20 bases left between them. Germline loops: CDR1 LNHNV, CDR2 YYDKDF (reference sequence). For the CDR3, the DNA is TGTGCCACCAGCCAGGCCCGTAGGGGATTTTCCGAGCAGTACTTC. Its protein product is CATSQARRGFSEQYF.

This chain links TRBV7-2 with TRBJ1-1; no reliable D call. The CDR3 is 12 amino acids. V gave up 2 bases and J gave up 1 base, with 2 bases separating them. The germline V gene has CDR1 SGHTA and CDR2 FQGNSA. The CDR3 protein is CASSLQNTEAFF. CDR3 nucleotides: TGTGCCAGCAGCTTACAGAACACTGAAGCTTTCTTT.

This clone was counted a few times. The J gene is TRBJ1-5, the V gene TRBV2, with D unclear. Between the trimmed V and J ends, which lost 4 bases and 0 bases, there was a span of 19 bases. The CDR3 totals 18 residues. Germline CDR1 and CDR2: SNHLY and FYNNEI. The CDR3 bases are TGTGCCAGCAGTGGCGTTAAGAAGGGAGCATATAGCAATCAGCCCCAGCATTTT. Its translation: CASSGVKKGAYSNQPQHF.

This chain joins TRBV6-1 and TRBJ2-7, with TRBD1 matching 8 bases. V dropped 3 bases and J dropped 0; count of bases not matched to a gene: 4. This CDR3 is 15 amino acids long. Germline V lookup: CDR1 MNHNS, CDR2 SASEGT. The CDR3 here is CASSETGAPSYEQYF. In nucleotides, the CDR3 is TGTGCCAGCAGTGAGACAGGGGCCCCCTCCTACGAGCAGTACTTC.

In its sample, this clone was seen a few times. This chain connects TRBV5-6 to TRBJ2-1; 10 positions agree with TRBD1. The germline gives CDR1 SGHDT, CDR2 YYEEEE. V dropped 3 bases and J dropped 4; count of bases not matched to a gene: 4. There are 15 residues in the CDR3. This chain's CDR3 is CASSSGQGGYNEQFF. The CDR3 bases are TGTGCCAGCAGCTCCGGACAGGGGGGTTACAATGAGCAGTTCTTC.

This clone was detected a few times. The chain recombines TRBV4-1 with TRBJ1-5; the match to TRBD1 covers 11 bases. Germline-derived CDR1 and CDR2 are MGHRA and YSYEKL. The CDR3 covers 20 residues. Unmatched junction bases numbered 10, after V lost 0 bases and J lost 0 bases. The CDR3 nucleotides read TGCGCCAGCAGCCAAGATCTTAGGACAGGGGGCCACTATAGCAATCAGCCCCAGCATTTT. Protein product: CASSQDLRTGGHYSNQPQHF.

The J gene is TRBJ2-5, the V gene TRBV5-1; 14 bases are a match to TRBD2. Per germline, CDR1 SGHRS and CDR2 YFSETQ. With 5 bases clipped from V and 5 bases from J, the junction kept 5 bases outside the gene matches. The CDR3 contains 15 residues. The CDR3 reads CASSPGTSGGETQYF. DNA of the CDR3: TGCGCCAGCAGTCCTGGGACTAGCGGGGGTGAGACCCAGTACTTC.

V is TRBV4-1 and J is TRBJ1-5; TRBD1 aligns across 7 bases. V lost 2 bases to trimming and J lost 4 bases; unmatched junction nucleotides: 8. The germline CDR1 and CDR2 sequences are MGHRA and YSYEKL. The CDR3 extends over 16 amino acids. CDR3 region: CASSQTGQVGNQPQHF. As DNA, the CDR3 is TGCGCCAGCAGCCAAACAGGACAGGTCGGTAATCAGCCCCAGCATTTT.

Written as DNA, the CDR3 is TGTGCCAGCAGCCAAGATCCCCTAGACAGGGTAGTCGAAGCTTTCTTT. The encoded protein is CASSQDPLDRVVEAFF. The chain links TRBV14 to TRBJ1-1, with 7 nucleotides matching TRBD1. Germline CDR1 reads SGHDN; CDR2 reads FVKESK. V was clipped by 0 bases and J by 8 bases; unmatched bases: 12. This CDR3 region has 16 residues.

The chain's CDR3 is CASTRQTDTQYF. In nucleotides, the CDR3 is TGTGCCAGCACGCGACAGACAGATACGCAGTATTTT. V and J are TRBV7-9 and TRBJ2-3; D perhaps matches TRBD1 (5 bases). CDR3 length: 12 residues. Trimming shortened V by 7 bases and J by 3 bases, and 8 bases separated the two germline ends. Germline CDR1 SEHNR, CDR2 FQNEAQ (reference sequence).

This chain uses TRBV5-1 with TRBJ2-7; 8 bases map to TRBD1. This CDR3 has 13 residues. Unmatched junction bases numbered 0, after V lost 1 base and J lost 3 bases. Germline loops: CDR1 SGHRS, CDR2 YFSETQ. The CDR3 DNA reads TGCGCCAGCAGCTTGACAGGGGGCTACGAGCAGTACTTC. Its translation: CASSLTGGYEQYF. Combining the CDR3 with reference TRBV5-1 and TRBJ2-7 gives the whole variable domain KAGVTQTPRYLIKTRGQQVTLSCSPISGHRSVSWYQQTPGQGLQFLFEYFSETQRNKGNFPGRFSGRQFSNSRSEMNVSTLELGDSALYLCASSLTGGYEQYFGPGTRLTVT.

DNA for the CDR3: TGTGCCAGCAGCCTCGACAGGGTTGCCACACCCCTCCACTTT. This gives the protein CASSLDRVATPLHF. This rearrangement joins TRBV5-4 to TRBJ1-6, with TRBD1 identical over 7 bases. Germline values: CDR1 SGHNT, CDR2 YYREEE (reference sequence). V lost 4 bases and J lost 11; bases outside the gene matches: 9. The CDR3 spans 14 residues.

CDR3 in DNA: TGTGCCAGCAGTTTTATCGGGACAGCCGAACAGGAAAATAATGAAAAACTGTTTTTT. It translates to CASSFIGTAEQENNEKLFF. The chain couples TRBV27 to TRBJ1-4; TRBD1 agrees at 7 bases. The V gene end was trimmed by 3 bases and the J gene end by 4 bases; junction bases not matched to a gene: 17. The CDR3 extends over 19 amino acids. The germline V gene has CDR1 MNHEY and CDR2 SMNVEV (reference sequence).

The chain combines TRBV5-6 with TRBJ2-2; D ambiguous. In germline, CDR1 is SGHDT, CDR2 YYEEEE. The CDR3 has 13 residues. V was pared by 3 bases and J by 9 bases, with 12 bases between. The CDR3 DNA reads as TGTGCCAGCAGCTCCGGCGGAAGCCGGGAGCTGTTTTTT. Amino acid sequence: CASSSGGSRELFF. Full variable domain (missing parts from reference TRBV5-6 and TRBJ2-2): DAGVTQSPTHLIKTRGQQVTLRCSPKSGHDTVSWYQQALGQGPQFIFQYYEEEERQRGNFPDRFSGHQFPNYSSELNVNALLLGDSALYLCASSSGGSRELFFGEGSRLTVL.

This chain connects TRBV19 to TRBJ2-6; no firm D call. Trimming cost V 5 bases and J 0 bases, with 11 bases left between them. Germline V lookup: CDR1 LNHDA, CDR2 SQIVND (reference sequence). CDR3 size: 16 residues. CDR3 bases: TGTGCCAGTAGTCCCCTCATGAGCTCTGGGGCCAACGTCCTGACTTTC. It codes for CASSPLMSSGANVLTF.

The chain uses TRBV5-4 and TRBJ1-1, with TRBD1 matching 7 bases. Germline loops: CDR1 SGHNT, CDR2 YYREEE (reference sequence). V was clipped by 4 bases and J by 3 bases; unmatched bases: 3. This CDR3 comprises 13 residues. This CDR3 is CASSRDRDTEAFF. The CDR3, as DNA: TGTGCCAGCAGCCGTGACAGGGACACTGAAGCTTTCTTT.

The V call is TRBV28, the J call TRBJ2-3; TRBD1 aligns across 9 bases. The CDR3 extends over 14 amino acids. The junction had 7 bases not matched to a gene; V was cut back by 5 bases and J by 7 bases. Germline-derived CDR1 and CDR2 are MDHEN and SYDVKM. CDR3 nucleotides: TGTGCCAGCAGTCGGGACAGGGCGATAAATACGCAGTATTTT. Protein sequence: CASSRDRAINTQYF.